This entry is about one T cell receptor (beta chain). The antigen is not known. A single record per CDR3 protein comes from TCRdb applying MiXCR to the RT-PCR reads. The sample has roughly 780,000 distinct CDR3 sequences; roughly 20% are singletons. These data originate in a study of response to subunit inactivated influenza vaccine. Study findings and constraints: It was suggested by the authors that few new T cells are recruited by each seasonal influenza vaccination.

Germline CDR1 is SQVTM and CDR2 is ANQGSEA. CDR3 size: 14 residues. With 7 bases clipped from V and 2 bases from J, the junction kept 5 bases outside the gene matches. The source was PBMCs from blood, collected more than 4 days after vaccination. The rearrangement joins TRBV29-1 to TRBJ2-2; 9 bases map to TRBD1. The sequence was obtained from a man in his fifties or sixties who received an inactivated influenza vaccine. CDR3 region: CSGRDRVNTGELFF. The CDR3 DNA is TGCAGCGGCCGGGACAGGGTCAACACCGGGGAGCTGTTTTTT.